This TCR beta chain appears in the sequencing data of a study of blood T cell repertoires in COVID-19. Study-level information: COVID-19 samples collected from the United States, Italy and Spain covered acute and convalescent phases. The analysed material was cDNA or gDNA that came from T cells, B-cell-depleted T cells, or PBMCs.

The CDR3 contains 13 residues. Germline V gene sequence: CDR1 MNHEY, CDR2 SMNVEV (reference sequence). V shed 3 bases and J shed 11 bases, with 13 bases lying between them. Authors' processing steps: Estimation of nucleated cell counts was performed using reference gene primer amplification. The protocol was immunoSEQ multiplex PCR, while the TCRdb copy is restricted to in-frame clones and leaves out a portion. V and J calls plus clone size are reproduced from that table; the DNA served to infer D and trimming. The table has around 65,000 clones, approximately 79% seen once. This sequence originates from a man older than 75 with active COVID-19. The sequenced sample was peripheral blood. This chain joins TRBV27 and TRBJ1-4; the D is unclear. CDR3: CASSFGERGKLFF. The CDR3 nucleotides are TGTGCCAGCAGTTTTGGAGAACGTGGGAAACTGTTTTTT.